Listed below are T cell receptor beta chains from one sample, sequenced in a study of shared clonotypes between healthy human individuals. This table comes from immunoSEQ multiplex PCR, and its TCRdb copy is limited to in-frame clones, with some not included. The sample has about 1.4 million clones, approximately 97% seen once. The sample comprised naive CD4+ T cells sorted from blood. These receptors were taken from a man aged 25-45 years in good health. CDR3s include the opening cysteine and the closing phenylalanine or tryptophan. The D gene is left open where the match is weak. Clone size is not always given. Where it is, it says once, few, many or a class for expanded clones.

>TRBV5-4|TRBD1|-|TRBJ2-7
CASSPTGISYEQYF
TGTGCCAGCAGCCCGACAGGGATTTCCTACGAGCAGTACTTC
>TRBV6-5|-|once|TRBJ1-2
CASSYGPKDYGYTF
TGTGCCAGCAGTTACGGGCCGAAGGACTATGGCTACACCTTC
>TRBV27|TRBD1|-|TRBJ2-1
CASSFWAGGLNEQFF
TGTGCCAGCAGTTTTTGGGCAGGGGGTCTCAATGAGCAGTTCTTC
>TRBV4-3|-|-|TRBJ2-7
CASSQDVLYEQYF
TGCGCCAGCAGCCAAGACGTCCTCTACGAGCAGTACTTC
>TRBV10-2|-|-|TRBJ1-3
CASSTLDRYSGNTIYF
TGCGCCAGCAGTACTCTCGACAGGTACTCTGGAAACACCATATATTTT
>TRBV6-1|TRBD1|-|TRBJ2-2
CASRRQGNTGELFF
TGTGCCAGCAGGAGACAGGGGAACACCGGGGAGCTGTTTTTT
>TRBV7-8|-|-|TRBJ2-2
CASSSSEYGELFF
TGTGCCAGCAGCTCGTCGGAGTACGGGGAGCTGTTTTTT
>TRBV5-6|TRBD2|-|TRBJ2-1
CASSSVLAGGHEQFF
TGTGCCAGCAGCTCCGTACTAGCGGGAGGGCATGAGCAGTTCTTC
>TRBV12-5|-|-|TRBJ2-5
CASGLGSGETQYF
TGTGCTAGTGGTTTGGGGTCTGGGGAGACCCAGTACTTC
>TRBV7-7|-|-|TRBJ2-5
CASSLRPGPPKTQYF
TGTGCCAGCAGCTTGAGGCCAGGGCCCCCGAAGACCCAGTACTTC
>TRBV10-3|TRBD2|-|TRBJ2-7
CASRTSGSYEQYF
TGTGCCAGCAGGACTAGCGGATCCTACGAGCAGTACTTC
>TRBV4-3|TRBD1|-|TRBJ2-3
CASSQDTGTGVDTQYF
TGCGCCAGCAGCCAAGACACCGGGACAGGGGTTGATACGCAGTATTTT
>TRBV18|TRBD2|-|TRBJ2-1
CASSSLAGGPGEQFF
TGTGCCAGCTCATCCCTAGCGGGAGGGCCTGGTGAGCAGTTCTTC
>TRBV7-5|-|-|TRBJ2-7
CVRSLHVGWAVISYEQYF
TGTGTCAGAAGCTTACATGTTGGTTGGGCGGTGATTTCCTACGAGCAGTACTTC
>TRBV5-4|TRBD1|-|TRBJ1-2
CASSLPSTGRYGYTF
TGTGCCAGCAGCCTGCCTTCGACAGGGCGCTATGGCTACACCTTC
>TRBV29-1|-|-|TRBJ2-3
CSVGGLFTDTQYF
TGCAGCGTCGGTGGTCTATTCACAGATACGCAGTATTTT
>TRBV18|-|-|TRBJ2-5
CASSPSQGGVETQYF
TGTGCCAGCTCACCCTCACAGGGAGGTGTAGAGACCCAGTACTTC
>TRBV27|TRBD1|-|TRBJ2-1
CASSSDRGNEQFF
TGTGCCAGCAGTTCGGACAGGGGCAATGAGCAGTTCTTC
>TRBV2|-|-|TRBJ2-1
CASSGSLSEQFF
TGTGCCAGCAGTGGGAGCCTTAGTGAGCAGTTCTTC
>TRBV27|TRBD2|-|TRBJ2-5
CASSLQFGRQGQETQYF
TGTGCCAGCAGTTTACAATTCGGGAGGCAGGGCCAAGAGACCCAGTACTTC
>TRBV1|-|-|TRBJ2-7
CTSSQSLRDRASSYEQYF
TGCACCAGCAGCCAATCCCTCCGGGACAGGGCGAGCTCCTACGAGCAGTACTTC
>TRBV9|TRBD2|-|TRBJ2-1
CASSVSVAGSTDEQFF
TGTGCCAGCAGCGTATCTGTAGCGGGAAGCACGGATGAGCAGTTCTTC